These T cell receptor beta chains were read from a single sample in a study of OX40 agonist ivuxolimab in advanced cancers. Method: immunoSEQ multiplex PCR; TCRdb's copy keeps in-frame clones and lacks some. Of about 20,000 clones listed, around 78% are singletons. The sequencing used CD4+ or CD8+ T cells sorted from blood, collected in a trial of the OX40 agonist ivuxolimab. These receptors were collected from an adult with an advanced solid tumor such as melanoma, head and neck, liver or kidney cancer. Both conserved end residues are part of each CDR3. Fields, in order: D gene, clone size, V gene, J gene, CDR3 DNA, CDR3 protein. D genes are given only for firm matches. The listing skips clone size in some rows; elsewhere it reads once, few, many or a size class.

D: -
size: -
V: TRBV6-1
J: TRBJ1-2
DNA: TGTGCCAGCAGTGAAGGGTCCTGGGGCTACACCTTC
CDR3: CASSEGSWGYTF

D: TRBD1
size: -
V: TRBV13
J: TRBJ2-7
DNA: TGTGCCAGCAGCTTAGACAGGGGACGGGGTTCCTACGAGCAGTACTTC
CDR3: CASSLDRGRGSYEQYF

D: -
size: few
V: TRBV5-6
J: TRBJ2-5
DNA: TGTGCCAGCAGCTTGTGGACAGAAGAGTACTTC
CDR3: CASSLWTEEYF

D: -
size: -
V: TRBV7-8
J: TRBJ1-5
DNA: TGTGCCAGCAGCCCTGAGGGGGACCGGCAGCCCCAGCATTTT
CDR3: CASSPEGDRQPQHF

D: -
size: -
V: TRBV2
J: TRBJ1-2
DNA: TGTGCCAGCAGCTTAGGCCGGGGCAGGGCGGGGTATGGCTACACCTTC
CDR3: CASSLGRGRAGYGYTF

D: -
size: -
V: TRBV19
J: TRBJ1-5
DNA: TGTGCCAGTAGTATGAGACTTGCTAGCAATCAGCCCCAGCATTTT
CDR3: CASSMRLASNQPQHF

D: -
size: -
V: TRBV28
J: TRBJ1-5
DNA: TGTGCCAGCAGGGACATAAGCAATCAGCCCCAGCATTTT
CDR3: CASRDISNQPQHF

D: TRBD1
size: -
V: TRBV6-5
J: TRBJ2-3
DNA: TGTGCCAGCAGTTACTCGAACAGGGGCGGCACAGATACGCAGTATTTT
CDR3: CASSYSNRGGTDTQYF

D: TRBD1
size: -
V: TRBV5-5
J: TRBJ1-5
DNA: TGTGCCAGCAGCACACAGGGGGCGGGTCAGCCCCAGCATTTT
CDR3: CASSTQGAGQPQHF

D: -
size: -
V: TRBV11-2
J: TRBJ2-2
DNA: TGTGCCAGCACAGGACTACACACCGGGGAGCTGTTTTTT
CDR3: CASTGLHTGELFF

D: TRBD1
size: few
V: TRBV28
J: TRBJ1-5
DNA: TGTGCCAGCAGAAGACAGGGATCCAATCAGCCCCAGCATTTT
CDR3: CASRRQGSNQPQHF

D: -
size: -
V: TRBV6-5
J: TRBJ1-5
DNA: TGTGCCAGCAGCTTGGGACAATATAGCAATCAGCCCCAGCATTTT
CDR3: CASSLGQYSNQPQHF

D: TRBD2
size: -
V: TRBV9
J: TRBJ2-1
DNA: TGTGCCAGCAGCGGGGGGGATGGCGGGAGCAGTCCCATTCAGTTCTTC
CDR3: CASSGGDGGSSPIQFF

D: TRBD1
size: -
V: TRBV27
J: TRBJ2-7
DNA: TGTGCCAGCAGTGTCCGGGACAGGGTATACGAGCAGTACTTC
CDR3: CASSVRDRVYEQYF

D: TRBD2
size: -
V: TRBV4-1
J: TRBJ2-1
DNA: TGCGCCAGCAGCGCAACGGGCGGGGGGCTAAGCTCCTACAATGAGCAGTTCTTC
CDR3: CASSATGGGLSSYNEQFF

D: -
size: -
V: TRBV4-1
J: TRBJ1-2
DNA: TGCGCCAGCAGCCAAGCTCTCCCAATGGAGGGCTACACCTTC
CDR3: CASSQALPMEGYTF

D: -
size: -
V: TRBV7-9
J: TRBJ1-5
DNA: TGTGCCAGCAGCTTAGGCTTTGATCATAATAGCAATCAGCCCCAGCATTTT
CDR3: CASSLGFDHNSNQPQHF

D: TRBD1
size: -
V: TRBV5-1
J: TRBJ1-1
DNA: TGCGCCAGCAGCTCCGGACAGGGGGTGAACACTGAAGCTTTCTTT
CDR3: CASSSGQGVNTEAFF

D: -
size: -
V: TRBV7-6
J: TRBJ2-1
DNA: TGTGCCAGCAGCCCAAGTGGCAATGAGCAGTTCTTC
CDR3: CASSPSGNEQFF

D: -
size: -
V: TRBV7-9
J: TRBJ1-1
DNA: TGTGCCAGCAGCCTTCCGGGGGGTGAAGCTTTCTTT
CDR3: CASSLPGGEAFF

D: -
size: -
V: TRBV21-1
J: TRBJ2-5
DNA: TGTGCCAGCAGCAAACTCTCCCTGAGGGGGCGGCAGTACTTCGAAGAGACCCAGTACTTC
CDR3: CASSKLSLRGRQYFEETQYF

D: -
size: -
V: TRBV5-4
J: TRBJ2-1
DNA: TGTGCCAGCAGCCTTTCGACAAGACCCAATGAGCAGTTCTTC
CDR3: CASSLSTRPNEQFF

D: -
size: -
V: TRBV28
J: TRBJ1-1
DNA: TGTGCCAGCATTCCGCCGATGAACACTGAAGCTTTCTTT
CDR3: CASIPPMNTEAFF

D: TRBD2
size: -
V: TRBV15
J: TRBJ2-3
DNA: TGTGCCACCAGCAGAGTCCCCACTAGCGGGGGTGAGCTGGATACGCAGTATTTT
CDR3: CATSRVPTSGGELDTQYF

D: -
size: -
V: TRBV19
J: TRBJ2-7
DNA: TGTGCCAGTAGTATAGAGGACAGTGCCTACGAGCAGTACTTC
CDR3: CASSIEDSAYEQYF

D: -
size: -
V: TRBV19
J: TRBJ2-1
DNA: TGTGCCACCCGGTATTCGAGCTTCCACAATGAGCAGTTCTTC
CDR3: CATRYSSFHNEQFF

D: TRBD2
size: many
V: TRBV5-6
J: TRBJ2-7
DNA: TGTGCCAGCAGCTTTTCCGGGACTAGCTACGAGCAGTACTTC
CDR3: CASSFSGTSYEQYF

D: TRBD1
size: once
V: TRBV25-1
J: TRBJ2-7
DNA: TGTGCCAGCAACCGACAGGGGTTTGGAGACGAGCAGTACTTC
CDR3: CASNRQGFGDEQYF

D: -
size: -
V: TRBV4-3
J: TRBJ2-1
DNA: TGCGCCAGCAGCCAAGATCGCGGCGACTACAATGAGCAGTTCTTC
CDR3: CASSQDRGDYNEQFF

D: TRBD2
size: -
V: TRBV9
J: TRBJ2-1
DNA: TGTGCCAGCAGCCCCCGACAGTCGGGGGGCTACAATGAGCAGTTCTTC
CDR3: CASSPRQSGGYNEQFF

D: -
size: -
V: TRBV19
J: TRBJ2-7
DNA: TGTGCCAGTAGTGCCGGGACACCGGGCTACGAGCAGTACTTC
CDR3: CASSAGTPGYEQYF

D: -
size: -
V: TRBV19
J: TRBJ2-5
DNA: TGTGCCAGTAGTATTTCCCTGGAGGCGGGCGAGACCCAGTACTTC
CDR3: CASSISLEAGETQYF

D: -
size: -
V: TRBV11-3
J: TRBJ2-1
DNA: TGTGCCAGCAGCTTAGATGCGGGACCCTACAATGAGCAGTTCTTC
CDR3: CASSLDAGPYNEQFF

D: -
size: few
V: TRBV27
J: TRBJ2-1
DNA: TGTGCCAGCAGTACATTCTTCGGGATTCAAAACAATGAGCAGTTCTTC
CDR3: CASSTFFGIQNNEQFF

D: -
size: -
V: TRBV19
J: TRBJ1-2
DNA: TGTGCCAGTAGTCAAGCGGAAATCTATGGCTACACCTTC
CDR3: CASSQAEIYGYTF

D: -
size: -
V: TRBV9
J: TRBJ2-1
DNA: TGTGCCAGCAGCGTAGATCCGAGGACGGACCCCAATGAGCAGTTCTTC
CDR3: CASSVDPRTDPNEQFF

D: TRBD1
size: -
V: TRBV5-1
J: TRBJ2-5
DNA: TGCGCCAGCAGCACCGGGACAGTCCTCCAAGAGACCCAGTACTTC
CDR3: CASSTGTVLQETQYF

D: TRBD2
size: -
V: TRBV29-1
J: TRBJ2-1
DNA: TGCAGCGTTCCCCTTTGGGGCGGGGGAGGCTATGAGCAGTTCTTC
CDR3: CSVPLWGGGGYEQFF

D: TRBD2
size: -
V: TRBV7-2
J: TRBJ2-5
DNA: TGTGCCAGCAGCGCCGGGACTAGCGCCCAAGAGACCCAGTACTTC
CDR3: CASSAGTSAQETQYF

D: -
size: -
V: TRBV28
J: TRBJ1-5
DNA: TGTGCCAGCAGTTTCCTCCGGAATAGCAATCAGCCCCAGCATTTT
CDR3: CASSFLRNSNQPQHF

D: -
size: -
V: TRBV7-9
J: TRBJ2-7
DNA: TGTGCCAGCAGCTCATACCCGGACAGACGGGGCTCCTACGAGCAGTACTTC
CDR3: CASSSYPDRRGSYEQYF

D: TRBD1
size: -
V: TRBV4-3
J: TRBJ2-5
DNA: TGCGCCAGCAGCCGGGGGACAGGGGGCGGTAGGGAGACCCAGTACTTC
CDR3: CASSRGTGGGRETQYF

D: -
size: -
V: TRBV14
J: TRBJ1-1
DNA: TGTGCCAGCAGCCAAGTACGGGAGAATGAAGCTTTCTTT
CDR3: CASSQVRENEAFF

D: TRBD1
size: -
V: TRBV27
J: TRBJ2-7
DNA: TGTGCCAGCAGTATTACTGGGACAGCATCCTACGAGCAGTACTTC
CDR3: CASSITGTASYEQYF

D: -
size: -
V: TRBV6-5
J: TRBJ1-1
DNA: TGTGCCAGCAGTTTGGTCAGCCTGAGCACTGAAGCTTTCTTT
CDR3: CASSLVSLSTEAFF

D: TRBD2
size: -
V: TRBV15
J: TRBJ2-3
DNA: TGTGCCACCAGCAGTCTCCTAGCGGGGACCACAGATACGCAGTATTTT
CDR3: CATSSLLAGTTDTQYF

D: -
size: -
V: TRBV9
J: TRBJ1-2
DNA: TGTGCCAGCAGCCCGACAGAAAACTATGGCTACACCTTC
CDR3: CASSPTENYGYTF

D: TRBD1
size: -
V: TRBV2
J: TRBJ1-6
DNA: TGTGCCAGCAGTGAAGTTCTGGGACAGGGGGTTTCACCCCTCCACTTT
CDR3: CASSEVLGQGVSPLHF

D: -
size: -
V: TRBV7-2
J: TRBJ1-3
DNA: TGTGCCAGCAGCCGCGAGGAGATGGGGGCTGGAAACACCATATATTTT
CDR3: CASSREEMGAGNTIYF

D: TRBD1
size: -
V: TRBV15
J: TRBJ1-1
DNA: TGTGCCACCAGCAGAGTTTTCCGGGACAGCTATGAAGCTTTCTTT
CDR3: CATSRVFRDSYEAFF

D: -
size: -
V: TRBV28
J: TRBJ2-3
DNA: TGTGCCAGCAGTCCCCGAGGCGGGGGCCCAGATACGCAGTATTTT
CDR3: CASSPRGGGPDTQYF

D: -
size: -
V: TRBV11-2
J: TRBJ2-7
DNA: TGTGCCAGCAGCACCCGAGGCGCTAGCGAGAGCTCCTACGAGCAGTACTTC
CDR3: CASSTRGASESSYEQYF

D: TRBD1
size: -
V: TRBV5-4
J: TRBJ2-7
DNA: TGTGCCAGCAGCTTTGAGACAGGGTACGAGCAGTACTTC
CDR3: CASSFETGYEQYF

D: -
size: -
V: TRBV19
J: TRBJ1-1
DNA: TGTGCCAGTACTTCAGGGGCCACTGAAGCTTTCTTT
CDR3: CASTSGATEAFF

D: TRBD1
size: -
V: TRBV19
J: TRBJ2-3
DNA: TGTGCCAGCCGAAGGACAGGGGCTGATACGCAGTATTTT
CDR3: CASRRTGADTQYF

D: -
size: few
V: TRBV11-2
J: TRBJ1-1
DNA: TGTGCCAGCAGCGAACAGGCGCTTGAAGCTTTCTTT
CDR3: CASSEQALEAFF

D: -
size: -
V: TRBV9
J: TRBJ2-7
DNA: TGTGCCAGCAGCGTAGCGGGGTCTGCGGACTACTACGAGCAGTACTTC
CDR3: CASSVAGSADYYEQYF

D: -
size: -
V: TRBV19
J: TRBJ1-1
DNA: TGTGCCAGTAAAGTCGCGGTGAACACTGAAGCTTTCTTT
CDR3: CASKVAVNTEAFF